This is a list of T cell receptor beta chains from one sample in a study of blood T cell repertoires in COVID-19. The table came from immunoSEQ multiplex PCR; TCRdb's copy has only in-frame clones and leaves some out. Of more than 95,000 clones in the sample, 82% are singletons; the top ten hold about 4.8%. The sequenced sample was peripheral blood. Every receptor here comes from a man aged 55-75 years with acute or convalescent COVID-19. CDR3s include the opening cysteine and the closing phenylalanine or tryptophan. Fields, in order: CDR3 protein, CDR3 DNA, V gene, D gene, clone size, CDR3 length, J gene. A D gene is named only where the DNA matches it firmly. Size tells how often a clone was seen (once, few, many) or the class of an expanded clone, and some rows leave it out.

cdr3_aa: CASTRTAANYGYTF
cdr3_nt: TGTGCCAGCACCCGGACAGCCGCTAACTATGGCTACACCTTC
v_call: TRBV5-8
d_call: .
clone_size: .
cdr3_length: 14
j_call: TRBJ1-2

cdr3_aa: CASTSGQGSEAFF
cdr3_nt: TGTGCCAGCACCTCGGGACAGGGGTCTGAAGCTTTCTTT
v_call: TRBV28
d_call: TRBD1
clone_size: .
cdr3_length: 13
j_call: TRBJ1-1

cdr3_aa: CASSQGRASGLDEKLFF
cdr3_nt: TGTGCCAGCAGCCAAGGCAGGGCTTCTGGTCTCGATGAAAAACTGTTTTTT
v_call: TRBV3-1/TRBV3-2
d_call: .
clone_size: .
cdr3_length: 17
j_call: TRBJ1-4

cdr3_aa: CAWSVEGNQPQHF
cdr3_nt: TGTGCCTGGAGTGTGGAGGGCAATCAGCCCCAGCATTTT
v_call: TRBV30
d_call: .
clone_size: .
cdr3_length: 13
j_call: TRBJ1-5

cdr3_aa: CASSQDGGQGNSPLHF
cdr3_nt: TGTGCCAGCAGCCAAGATGGGGGACAGGGTAATTCACCCCTCCACTTT
v_call: TRBV3-1/TRBV3-2
d_call: TRBD1
clone_size: few
cdr3_length: 16
j_call: TRBJ1-6

cdr3_aa: CSASSGSRGPTDTQYF
cdr3_nt: TGCAGTGCTAGTTCGGGTAGTAGAGGTCCCACAGATACGCAGTATTTT
v_call: TRBV20-1
d_call: .
clone_size: .
cdr3_length: 16
j_call: TRBJ2-3

cdr3_aa: CASLKQNQETQYF
cdr3_nt: TGTGCCAGCTTAAAACAGAACCAAGAGACCCAGTACTTC
v_call: TRBV3-1/TRBV3-2
d_call: .
clone_size: .
cdr3_length: 13
j_call: TRBJ2-5

cdr3_aa: CASSQSLRTTEAFF
cdr3_nt: TGTGCCAGCAGCCAATCCCTCAGAACCACTGAAGCTTTCTTT
v_call: TRBV3-1/TRBV3-2
d_call: .
clone_size: .
cdr3_length: 14
j_call: TRBJ1-1

cdr3_aa: CASSWGTENTIYF
cdr3_nt: TGTGCCAGTAGTTGGGGGACAGAAAACACCATATATTTT
v_call: TRBV19
d_call: TRBD1
clone_size: few
cdr3_length: 13
j_call: TRBJ1-3

cdr3_aa: CASSEPGLAGDTQYF
cdr3_nt: TGTGCCAGCAGTGAACCGGGACTAGCAGGAGATACGCAGTATTTT
v_call: TRBV6-4
d_call: TRBD2
clone_size: .
cdr3_length: 15
j_call: TRBJ2-3

cdr3_aa: CASSLERGTGRSGELFF
cdr3_nt: TGTGCCAGCAGCTTAGAAAGAGGGACAGGGAGGTCCGGGGAGCTGTTTTTT
v_call: TRBV11-2
d_call: TRBD1
clone_size: .
cdr3_length: 17
j_call: TRBJ2-2

cdr3_aa: CASKGSGSPSYEQYF
cdr3_nt: TGTGCCAGCAAGGGTAGCGGGAGTCCCTCCTACGAGCAGTACTTC
v_call: TRBV27
d_call: TRBD2
clone_size: .
cdr3_length: 15
j_call: TRBJ2-7

cdr3_aa: CASSMTGMGYTF
cdr3_nt: TGTGCCAGCAGTATGACAGGGATGGGCTACACCTTC
v_call: TRBV12-3/TRBV12-4
d_call: TRBD1
clone_size: .
cdr3_length: 12
j_call: TRBJ1-2

cdr3_aa: CASSPPGTVGYNEQFF
cdr3_nt: TGTGCCAGCAGCCCACCCGGGACTGTAGGCTACAATGAGCAGTTCTTC
v_call: TRBV14
d_call: .
clone_size: once
cdr3_length: 16
j_call: TRBJ2-1

cdr3_aa: CASSTGQSNTEAFF
cdr3_nt: TGCGCCAGCAGCACGGGACAATCGAACACTGAAGCTTTCTTT
v_call: TRBV5-1
d_call: .
clone_size: .
cdr3_length: 14
j_call: TRBJ1-1

cdr3_aa: CASSFTQGAAGELFF
cdr3_nt: TGTGCCAGCAGCTTTACCCAGGGGGCAGCCGGGGAGCTGTTTTTT
v_call: TRBV7-2
d_call: TRBD1
clone_size: once
cdr3_length: 15
j_call: TRBJ2-2

cdr3_aa: CASSLGQGVAGANVLTF
cdr3_nt: TGTGCCAGCAGTTTGGGCCAGGGGGTTGCTGGGGCCAACGTCCTGACTTTC
v_call: TRBV28
d_call: TRBD1
clone_size: .
cdr3_length: 17
j_call: TRBJ2-6

cdr3_aa: CASGLRTVFGGANTEAFF
cdr3_nt: TGTGCTAGTGGTCTCCGGACCGTGTTCGGAGGGGCTAACACTGAAGCTTTCTTT
v_call: TRBV12-5
d_call: .
clone_size: .
cdr3_length: 18
j_call: TRBJ1-1

cdr3_aa: CASSNGGVGETQYF
cdr3_nt: TGCGCCAGCAGCAACGGCGGGGTGGGGGAGACCCAGTACTTC
v_call: TRBV5-1
d_call: .
clone_size: few
cdr3_length: 14
j_call: TRBJ2-5

cdr3_aa: CASSLDGTSVKTQYF
cdr3_nt: TGTGCCAGCAGCTTAGACGGGACTAGCGTTAAGACCCAGTACTTC
v_call: TRBV7-3
d_call: TRBD2
clone_size: .
cdr3_length: 15
j_call: TRBJ2-5

cdr3_aa: CASRQGLSTEAFF
cdr3_nt: TGTGCCAGCCGACAGGGGCTGAGCACTGAAGCTTTCTTT
v_call: TRBV2
d_call: TRBD1
clone_size: .
cdr3_length: 13
j_call: TRBJ1-1

cdr3_aa: CASSENRGNIQYF
cdr3_nt: TGTGCCAGCAGTGAAAACAGGGGAAACATTCAGTACTTC
v_call: TRBV28
d_call: TRBD1
clone_size: .
cdr3_length: 13
j_call: TRBJ2-4

cdr3_aa: CASSFRVGTAYGYTF
cdr3_nt: TGTGCCAGCAGTTTTCGAGTCGGGACAGCCTATGGCTACACCTTC
v_call: TRBV27
d_call: TRBD1
clone_size: .
cdr3_length: 15
j_call: TRBJ1-2

cdr3_aa: CASSQGGTAHGYTF
cdr3_nt: TGTGCCAGCAGCCAAGGGGGGACAGCCCATGGCTACACCTTC
v_call: TRBV3-1/TRBV3-2
d_call: TRBD1
clone_size: .
cdr3_length: 14
j_call: TRBJ1-2

cdr3_aa: CASSLMSGGQGSYEQYF
cdr3_nt: TGTGCCAGCAGCTTAATGTCAGGGGGCCAAGGCTCCTACGAGCAGTACTTC
v_call: TRBV7-9
d_call: TRBD1
clone_size: few
cdr3_length: 17
j_call: TRBJ2-7

cdr3_aa: CASSYSGAPLGNEQFF
cdr3_nt: TGTGCCAGCAGTTACTCGGGAGCCCCCTTAGGCAATGAGCAGTTCTTC
v_call: TRBV6-5
d_call: .
clone_size: .
cdr3_length: 16
j_call: TRBJ2-1

cdr3_aa: CASRPRGQGVTDTQYF
cdr3_nt: TGTGCCAGCAGGCCCAGGGGACAGGGGGTCACAGATACGCAGTATTTT
v_call: TRBV28
d_call: TRBD1
clone_size: .
cdr3_length: 16
j_call: TRBJ2-3